Below, 32 T cell receptor beta chains from the same sample are listed, as sequenced in a study of naive and memory T cell subsets. Four PCR rounds used nested alpha and beta constant region primers plus the SP2 primer. TCRdb used MiXCR to reprocess the 5' RACE reads, holding one entry per CDR3 protein. Seen here are tens of thousands of distinct CDR3 sequences, 7.2% observed once, and the top ten hold almost 10%. A UMI-containing oligonucleotide was joined by 3' ligation to the TCR cDNA template. Source of these receptors: a male donor in good health.

Only a few counts were recorded for this clonotype. This chain connects TRBV2 to TRBJ1-1; the D gene is possibly TRBD1 (5 bases). Looked up from germline, CDR1 is SNHLY and CDR2 is FYNNEI. CDR3 length equals 11 residues. The CDR3 nucleotides read TGTGCAGGGGTGGTGAACACTGAAGCTTTCTTT. As protein: CAGVVNTEAFF.

The genes are TRBV2 and TRBJ2-1, with unresolved D. The germline CDR1 and CDR2 sequences are SNHLY and FYNNEI. Trimming took 7 bases from V and 5 from J, leaving 18 bases between them. The CDR3 length is 15 residues. The CDR3 DNA is TGTGCCAGCATTTCTCCCCAAAGCGTCAACAATGAGCAGTTCTTC. The encoded protein is CASISPQSVNNEQFF. Full variable domain (missing parts from reference TRBV2 and TRBJ2-1): EPEVTQTPSHQVTQMGQEVILRCVPISNHLYFYWYRQILGQKVEFLVSFYNNEISEKSEIFDDQFSVERPDGSNFTLKIRSTKLEDSAMYFCASISPQSVNNEQFFGPGTRLTVL.

This clonotype appeared many times. This chain uses TRBV20-1 with TRBJ1-6, with D possibly being TRBD1 (5 bases). CDR1 is DFQATT, CDR2 SNEGSKA, per germline (reference sequence). V lost 0 bases and J lost 6, with 15 bases in between. CDR3 length equals 16 residues. As DNA, the CDR3 is TGCAGTGCTAGAGACCCCTCTAGCGGGACTAATTCACCCCTCCACTTT. Encoded protein: CSARDPSSGTNSPLHF.

The table lists this clonotype with many counts. The J gene is TRBJ1-4, the V gene TRBV12-3 or TRBV12-4, with a possible D match to TRBD1 (5 bases). With 6 bases removed from V and 0 bases from J, the gap between germline ends came to 11 bases. The CDR3 is 15 amino acids. The CDR3, as DNA: TGTGCCAGCAGACGCTCGACAGCAACTAATGAAAAACTGTTTTTT. It yields the protein CASRRSTATNEKLFF.

As DNA, the CDR3 is TGCGCCAGCAGGGGACAGGGGCCTTACAATGAGCAGTTCTTC. The encoded protein is CASRGQGPYNEQFF. The chain joins TRBV5-1 to TRBJ2-1, with TRBD1 matching over 10 bases. The germline CDR1 and CDR2 sequences are SGHRS and YFSETQ. The CDR3 runs 14 residues. After removal of 5 bases from V and 4 bases from J, the junction contained 3 bases not matched to a gene.

This clonotype has a handful of counts. V gene TRBV6-2 or TRBV6-3 combines with J gene TRBJ1-1; tentative D call: TRBD1 (5 bases). This CDR3 has 14 residues. CDR1 and CDR2 (germline): MNHEY, SVGEGT. Trimming took 5 bases from V and 7 from J, leaving 17 bases between them. As DNA, the CDR3 is TGTGCCAGCAGTCCACTGGGGGGGGTACATGAAGCTTTCTTT. Translated, it gives CASSPLGGVHEAFF.

This clonotype was seen only a few times. This CDR3 reads CATAGTSGSEQYF. In nucleotides, the CDR3 is TGTGCCACCGCCGGGACTAGCGGGAGTGAGCAGTACTTC. J is TRBJ2-7 and V is TRBV19; TRBD2 matches 14 bases. Germline-derived CDR1 and CDR2 are LNHDA and SQIVND (reference sequence). V lost 10 bases, J lost 7 bases, and 6 bases stayed unmatched. The CDR3 length is 13 residues.

This clonotype was found many times. This chain uses TRBV20-1 with TRBJ1-4; D is undetermined. The V gene's germline CDR1 is DFQATT and CDR2 SNEGSKA (reference sequence). The CDR3 totals 15 residues. Trimming shortened V by 0 bases and J by 4 bases, and 12 bases separated the two germline ends. CDR3 DNA: TGCAGTGCTAGAGATAGGATAGGGCTTAATGAAAAACTGTTTTTT. Translating gives CSARDRIGLNEKLFF.

This clonotype was observed at least ten times. This chain uses TRBV12-3 or TRBV12-4 with TRBJ2-5; D is ambiguous. Trimming removed 3 bases from V and 3 bases from J, with 8 bases in between. The CDR3 consists of 13 residues. Here the CDR3 DNA reads TGTGCCAGCAGTTTTAGTTCCGAAGAGACCCAGTACTTC. It encodes CASSFSSEETQYF.

This clonotype was recorded a few times. This rearrangement joins TRBV11-1 to TRBJ2-5; TRBD1 agrees at 8 bases. Germline lookup yields CDR1 SGHAT and CDR2 FQDESV (reference sequence). CDR3 size: 15 residues. V lost 3 bases, J lost 4 bases, and 7 bases stayed unmatched. The CDR3 sequence is CASSLRGQAGETQYF. CDR3 DNA: TGTGCCAGCAGCTTGCGGGGACAGGCCGGAGAGACCCAGTACTTC.

This clonotype was seen ten or more times. The rearrangement links TRBV11-2 to TRBJ1-1, with D perhaps TRBD1 (5 bases). Germline V gene sequence: CDR1 SGHAT, CDR2 FQNNGV. V was pared by 7 bases and J by 3 bases, with 15 bases between. The CDR3 totals 14 residues. DNA of the CDR3: TGTGCCAGCACCCGCTGGGGGATCGACACTGAAGCTTTCTTT. Its protein is CASTRWGIDTEAFF.

This clonotype was picked up a small number of times. The genes are TRBV12-3 or TRBV12-4 and TRBJ1-1, with 7 bases that match TRBD1. The CDR3 sequence is 13 residues long. Trimming at V came to 5 bases and at J to 4 bases, leaving 4 bases not matched to a gene. CDR3 nucleotide sequence: TGTGCCAGCAGTATACAGGGGTCCACTGAAGCTTTCTTT. This gives the protein CASSIQGSTEAFF.

This clonotype occurred a few times. The rearrangement joins TRBV29-1 to TRBJ1-2; possible D gene TRBD1, 5 bases. Germline V gene lookup returns CDR1 SQVTM and CDR2 ANQGSEA. The length of the CDR3 is 13 residues. V gave up 3 bases and J gave up 8 bases, with 16 bases separating them. CDR3 protein: CSVDSRDRGGYTF. The CDR3 nucleotides are TGCAGCGTTGATTCGAGGGACCGGGGAGGCTACACCTTC. The full variable domain, completed using reference TRBV29-1 and TRBJ1-2, is SAVISQKPSRDICQRGTSLTIQCQVDSQVTMMFWYRQQPGQSLTLIATANQGSEATYESGFVIDKFPISRPNLTFSTLTVSNMSPEDSSIYLCSVDSRDRGGYTFGSGTRLTVV.

The chain combines TRBV12-3 or TRBV12-4 with TRBJ2-4, with D perhaps being TRBD1 or TRBD2 (5 bases each). V was shortened by 6 bases and J by 3 bases, with 15 bases between the two germline ends. The CDR3 length is 15 residues. This CDR3 reads CASRPHGGDKNIQYF. As DNA, the CDR3 is TGTGCCAGCAGGCCGCATGGGGGAGACAAAAACATTCAGTACTTC.

This clonotype showed up many times. The chain links TRBV2 to TRBJ1-1; tentatively, D is TRBD1 (6 bases). Per the germline V gene, CDR1 is SNHLY and CDR2 is FYNNEI. The CDR3 loop spans 14 amino acids. Trimming left V 4 bases short and J 1 base short, with 10 bases between. The CDR3, as DNA: TGTGCCAGCAGTGCTTGGACAGAGAACACTGAAGCTTTCTTT. Its protein is CASSAWTENTEAFF.

The table lists this clonotype with many counts. V gene TRBV6-2 or TRBV6-3 combines with J gene TRBJ1-1; tentative D call: TRBD1 (6 bases). Germline-derived CDR1 and CDR2 are MNHEY and SVGEGT. The ends were cut back, 3 bases at V and 4 bases at J, with 9 bases in the middle. CDR3 length equals 13 residues. The DNA of the CDR3 is TGTGCCAGCAGTTATTCGGGGGCCACTGAAGCTTTCTTT. Residues: CASSYSGATEAFF.

This clonotype was recorded once. A much larger clone differs from this one at a single base, so this may be a read error. The rearrangement joins TRBV25-1 to TRBJ2-7; D unclear. The CDR3 runs 12 residues. The germline V and J ends were trimmed by 4 bases and 5 bases, with 9 bases remaining between them. The germline V gene encodes CDR1 MGHDK and CDR2 SYGVNS. The CDR3 DNA follows: TGTGCCAGCAGTGTTAATGAGGACGAGCAGTACTTC. Translation gives CASSVNEDEQYF.

This clonotype was seen a handful of times. The rearrangement links TRBV10-2 to TRBJ2-5; no reliable D call. The V and J ends lost 2 bases and 2 bases respectively, with 9 bases between them. The germline CDR1 and CDR2 sequences are WSHSY and SAAADI. This CDR3 spans 14 amino acids. The DNA of the CDR3 is TGCGCCAGCAGTGAGCCCCGCTTACAAGAGACCCAGTACTTC. This codes for CASSEPRLQETQYF.

The chain couples TRBV25-1 to TRBJ2-3; TRBD2 aligns across 8 bases. Trimming took 11 bases from V and 0 from J; bases not matched to a gene: 7. This CDR3 is 14 amino acids long. Looked up from germline, CDR1 is MGHDK and CDR2 is SYGVNS. CDR3 sequence reads: CAVRGGASTDTQYF. The DNA of the CDR3 is TGTGCCGTCCGGGGGGGGGCTAGCACAGATACGCAGTATTTT.

This clonotype appeared a few times. The chain couples TRBV4-2 to TRBJ2-2, with 14 bases matching TRBD2. Germline assignment: CDR1 LGHNA and CDR2 YNFKEQ. V was pared by 3 bases and J by 1 base, with 4 bases of the junction left unmatched. The CDR3 is 18 residues long. In DNA form, the CDR3 reads TGTGCCAGCAGCCAGGGGACTAGCGGGAGCTGGAACACCGGGGAGCTGTTTTTT. Translating it yields CASSQGTSGSWNTGELFF.

This clonotype has at least ten counts. V usage is TRBV24-1 and J usage is TRBJ2-1; D might be TRBD2 (6 bases). The V end lost 1 base, the J end lost 9 bases, and 9 bases lay between the germline ends. CDR1 is KGHDR and CDR2 is SFDVKD in the germline V gene. The CDR3 totals 13 residues. As DNA, the CDR3 is TGTGCCACCAGTGATTTCAACGGGGGTGAGCAGTTCTTC. Translation gives CATSDFNGGEQFF.

This clonotype was seen a handful of times. V usage is TRBV6-9 and J usage is TRBJ2-6; D gene unclear. The length of the CDR3 is 17 residues. V dropped 3 bases and J dropped 0 bases, with 12 bases sitting between them. The germline V gene has CDR1 MNHGY and CDR2 SVAAGI. The DNA for the CDR3 is TGTGCCAGCAGTTACCCTGGGTCGAGCTCTGGGGCCAACGTCCTGACTTTC. It codes for CASSYPGSSSGANVLTF.

This clonotype came up many times. V is TRBV6-1 and J is TRBJ2-7, with D uncertain. Germline-derived CDR1 and CDR2 are MNHNS and SASEGT. This CDR3 has 14 residues. With 2 bases removed from V and 2 bases from J, the gap between germline ends came to 10 bases. The CDR3 DNA reads TGTGCCAGCAGTGAACAAAGGTCGGCCTACGAGCAGTACTTC. Encoded protein: CASSEQRSAYEQYF.

This clonotype was detected ten times or more. The V call is TRBV28, the J call TRBJ2-5; no reliable D call. Germline CDR1 reads MDHEN; CDR2 reads SYDVKM. This CDR3 comprises 13 residues. V was clipped by 9 bases and J by 5 bases, with 16 bases between them. The CDR3 DNA is TGTGCCAGTGCGACCAAGACCCCCGAGACCCAGTACTTC. Its translation: CASATKTPETQYF.

The chain couples TRBV9 to TRBJ2-1; D unresolved. This CDR3 is built from 15 residues. V lost 3 bases and J 0 bases, leaving 10 bases between the germline ends. Germline V gene sequence: CDR1 SGDLS, CDR2 YYNGEE. CDR3 amino acids: CASSAASVSYNEQFF. The CDR3 DNA follows: TGTGCCAGCAGCGCCGCCAGTGTCTCCTACAATGAGCAGTTCTTC.

Worth noting for this clonotype: One base away lies a much larger clone, so this may be a sequencing read error. This sequence joins TRBV5-1 and TRBJ2-3, with 7 bases matching TRBD2. The CDR3 spans 14 residues. V lost 5 bases, J lost 5 bases, and 8 bases stayed unmatched. Germline values: CDR1 SGHRS, CDR2 YFSETQ. In DNA, the CDR3 is TGCGCCAGCAGTTACTGGCGGGGGAAAGATACGCAGTATTTT. Translated: CASSYWRGKDTQYF.

This clonotype occurred many times. The chain has TRBV27 and TRBJ2-1; D unresolved. The CDR3 consists of 15 residues. Germline CDR1 is MNHEY and CDR2 is SMNVEV (reference sequence). V was shortened by 10 bases and J by 2 bases, with 18 bases between the two germline ends. The CDR3 coding sequence is TGTGCCACCACATATTCCCCATCCCCCTACAATGAGCAGTTCTTC. It codes for CATTYSPSPYNEQFF.

This clonotype was counted many times. J is TRBJ2-1 and V is TRBV4-1; 10 bases are shared with TRBD2. V shed 4 bases, J shed 4 bases, and the junction held 10 bases outside the gene matches. In germline, CDR1 is MGHRA, CDR2 YSYEKL. The CDR3 spans 17 residues. The DNA of the CDR3 is TGCGCCAGCAGCCTGCACCTAGCGGGAGCAGATTACAATGAGCAGTTCTTC. Translated, it gives CASSLHLAGADYNEQFF.

J is TRBJ1-1 and V is TRBV12-2; the table's D gene call, TRBD1, was not cross checked with the DNA. TRBV12-2 is marked as a pseudogene. The length of the CDR3 is 17 residues. The CDR3, as DNA: TGTGCAAGTCGCTTAGCGAGGTGTGAGGGGGCGAGCACTGAAGCTTTCTTT. Protein product: CASRLARCEGASTEAFF.

This clonotype was detected ten times or more. The rearrangement uses TRBV11-2 and TRBJ2-7; D perhaps matches TRBD1 (5 bases). The germline V gene encodes CDR1 SGHAT and CDR2 FQNNGV. V was pared by 2 bases and J by 1 base, with 15 bases between. The CDR3 sequence is 16 residues long. CDR3 region: CASSLNPTVPSYEQYF. In DNA, the CDR3 is TGTGCCAGCAGCTTAAATCCGACAGTTCCTTCCTACGAGCAGTACTTC.

The chain uses TRBV3-1 and TRBJ2-7; no reliable D call. Germline V gene data show CDR1 as LGHDT and CDR2 as YNNKEL (reference sequence). The CDR3 spans 14 residues. Trimming left V 1 base short and J 3 bases short, with 10 bases between. CDR3 sequence: CASSQVEKSYEQYF. The CDR3 nucleotides read TGTGCCAGCAGCCAAGTTGAGAAAAGCTACGAGCAGTACTTC.

This clonotype has ten or more counts. This sequence joins TRBV29-1 and TRBJ2-7; 7 positions match TRBD1. The CDR3 covers 13 residues. Per the germline V gene, CDR1 is SQVTM and CDR2 is ANQGSEA. The V gene end was trimmed by 2 bases and the J gene end by 6 bases; junction bases not matched to a gene: 7. The CDR3 sequence: CSVELDRRAEQYF. The CDR3 coding sequence is TGCAGCGTTGAATTGGACAGGCGGGCCGAGCAGTACTTC.